This T cell receptor beta chain was found in a study of cytomegalovirus exposure and HLA in healthy donors. 13 Jbeta primers and 60 Vbeta primers were used for the PCR. The data were produced by immunoSEQ multiplex PCR, yet TCRdb's version contains in-frame clones alone and is incomplete. The repertoire holds some 180,000 clones, with around 83% as singletons. Looked up from germline, CDR1 is SQVTM and CDR2 is ANQGSEA. The CDR3 totals 13 residues. A remark on this clone: The germline gene is not matched at one end of the junction; a read error may be the cause.

The V call is TRBV29-1, the J call TRBJ2-2; a possible D gene is TRBD2 (5 bases). The sequenced sample consisted of PBMCs. This receptor was obtained from a man aged 35-49 years in good health and CMV-seropositive. CDR3 DNA: TGCAGCGTTTCGACCGGGAACACCGGAGAGCTGTTTTTT. Its translation: CSVSTGNTGELFF.